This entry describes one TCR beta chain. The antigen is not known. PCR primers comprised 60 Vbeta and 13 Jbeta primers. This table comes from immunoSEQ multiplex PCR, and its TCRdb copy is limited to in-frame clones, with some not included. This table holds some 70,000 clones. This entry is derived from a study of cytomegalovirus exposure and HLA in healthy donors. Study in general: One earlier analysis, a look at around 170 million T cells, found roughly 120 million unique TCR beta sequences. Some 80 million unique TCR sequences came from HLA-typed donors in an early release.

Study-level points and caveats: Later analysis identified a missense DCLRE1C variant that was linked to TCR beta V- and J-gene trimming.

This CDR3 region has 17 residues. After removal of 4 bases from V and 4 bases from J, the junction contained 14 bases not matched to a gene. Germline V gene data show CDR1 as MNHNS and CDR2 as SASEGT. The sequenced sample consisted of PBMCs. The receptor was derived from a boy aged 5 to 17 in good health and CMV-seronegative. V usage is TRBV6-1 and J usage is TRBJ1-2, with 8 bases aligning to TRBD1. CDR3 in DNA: TGTGCCAGCAGTGCGCCAACACCTGGACAGGGTGGCTATGGCTACACCTTC. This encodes CASSAPTPGQGGYGYTF.